Reported below is one T cell receptor beta chain. Its specificity is unknown. The data originate from a study of cytomegalovirus exposure and HLA in healthy donors. On the study more broadly: Some 85 million unique TCRs, all from HLA-typed donors, were included in an early release of the data.

Overall study results and limits: Among TCR sequences, most were rare, though some public TCRs appeared in many donors. In a later analysis, TCR beta V- and J-gene trimming was associated with a missense DCLRE1C variant.

The germline CDR1 and CDR2 sequences are MNHEY and SMNVEV (reference sequence). The V end lost 0 bases, the J end lost 5 bases, and 8 bases lay between the germline ends. The CDR3 runs 13 residues. The PCR made use of 60 Vbeta and 13 Jbeta primers. TCRdb keeps only in-frame clones here, not all; method: immunoSEQ multiplex PCR. This sample yields 90,000 or so clones, of which around four fifths are seen a single time; approximately 3% belongs to the top ten. The clonotype was recovered from a man between 25 and 39 years old in good health and CMV-seropositive. The sample was PBMCs. This chain uses TRBV27 with TRBJ2-7; D is possibly TRBD2 (5 bases). The CDR3 DNA sequence: TGTGCCAGCAGTTTATCAGCAGCGGACGAGCAGTACTTC. It codes for CASSLSAADEQYF.